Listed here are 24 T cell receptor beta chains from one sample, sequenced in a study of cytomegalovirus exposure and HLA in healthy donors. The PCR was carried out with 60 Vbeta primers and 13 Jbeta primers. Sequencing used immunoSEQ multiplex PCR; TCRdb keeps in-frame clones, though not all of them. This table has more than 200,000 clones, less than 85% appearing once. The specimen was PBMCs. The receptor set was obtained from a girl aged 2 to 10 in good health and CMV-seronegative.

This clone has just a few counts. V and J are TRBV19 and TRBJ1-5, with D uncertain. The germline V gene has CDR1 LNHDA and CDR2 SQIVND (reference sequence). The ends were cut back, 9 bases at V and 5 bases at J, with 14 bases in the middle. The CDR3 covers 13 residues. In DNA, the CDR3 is TGTGCCAGCGTTTCAGGAGGGCATCAGCCCCAGCATTTT. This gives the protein CASVSGGHQPQHF.

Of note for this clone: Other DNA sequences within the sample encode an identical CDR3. The CDR3: CASSLSLPSYEQYF. The CDR3 DNA sequence: TGTGCCAGCAGTCTCAGTCTGCCATCCTACGAGCAGTACTTC. The chain combines TRBV6-1 with TRBJ2-7; D not certain. V was shortened by 5 bases and J by 1 base, with 12 bases between the two germline ends. The CDR3 has 14 residues. In germline, CDR1 is MNHNS, CDR2 SASEGT.

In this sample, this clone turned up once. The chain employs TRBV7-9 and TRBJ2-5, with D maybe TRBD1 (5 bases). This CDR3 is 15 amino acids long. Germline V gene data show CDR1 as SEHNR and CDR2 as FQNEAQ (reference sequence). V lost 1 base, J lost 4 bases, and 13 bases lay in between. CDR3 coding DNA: TGTGCCAGCAGCTTAGGACAGATGGTACGAGAGACCCAGTACTTC. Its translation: CASSLGQMVRETQYF.

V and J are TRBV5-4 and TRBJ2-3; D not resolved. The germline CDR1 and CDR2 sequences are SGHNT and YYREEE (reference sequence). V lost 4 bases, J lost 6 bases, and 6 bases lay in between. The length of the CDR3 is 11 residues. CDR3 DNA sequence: TGTGCCAGCAGCCTAGGTGATACGCAGTATTTT. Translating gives CASSLGDTQYF.

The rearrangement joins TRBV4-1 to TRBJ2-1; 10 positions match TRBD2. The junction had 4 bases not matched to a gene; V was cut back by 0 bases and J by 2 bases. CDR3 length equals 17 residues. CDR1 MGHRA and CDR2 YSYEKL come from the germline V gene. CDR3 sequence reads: CASSQESSGSTYNEQFF. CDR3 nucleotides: TGCGCCAGCAGCCAAGAATCTAGCGGGAGCACCTACAATGAGCAGTTCTTC.

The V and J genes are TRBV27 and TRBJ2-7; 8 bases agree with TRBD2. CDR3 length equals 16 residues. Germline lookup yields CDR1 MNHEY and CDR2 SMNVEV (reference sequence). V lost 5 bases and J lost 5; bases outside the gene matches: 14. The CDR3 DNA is TGTGCCAGCAGTATCGGGGGGGGCAGGGTGAGGAACGAGCAGTACTTC. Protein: CASSIGGGRVRNEQYF.

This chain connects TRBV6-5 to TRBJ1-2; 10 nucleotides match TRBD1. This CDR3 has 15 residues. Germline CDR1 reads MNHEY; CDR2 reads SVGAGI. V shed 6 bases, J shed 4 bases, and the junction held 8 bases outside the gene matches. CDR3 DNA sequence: TGTGCCAGCAGAAAAACCGGGACAGGGGCCTATGGCTACACCTTC. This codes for CASRKTGTGAYGYTF.

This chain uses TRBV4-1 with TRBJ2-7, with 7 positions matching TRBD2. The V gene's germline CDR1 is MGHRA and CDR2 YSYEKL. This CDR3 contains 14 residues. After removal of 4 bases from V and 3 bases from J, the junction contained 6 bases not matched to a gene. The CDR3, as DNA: TGCGCCAGCAGCCTAGGACTAGAGGACTACGAGCAGTACTTC. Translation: CASSLGLEDYEQYF.

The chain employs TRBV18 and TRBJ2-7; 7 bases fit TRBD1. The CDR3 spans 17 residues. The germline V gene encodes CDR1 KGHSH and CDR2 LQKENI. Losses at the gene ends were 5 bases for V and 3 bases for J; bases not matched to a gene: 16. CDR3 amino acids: CASSSAAIRQGFYEQYF. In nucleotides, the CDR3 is TGTGCCAGCTCAAGTGCCGCGATTCGACAGGGATTCTACGAGCAGTACTTC.

This CDR3 reads CASSLAGSTDTQYF. The CDR3 DNA follows: TGTGCCAGTTCACTAGCGGGTAGCACAGATACGCAGTATTTT. V is TRBV19 and J is TRBJ2-3, with 9 positions matching TRBD2. The CDR3 covers 14 residues. V dropped 8 bases and J dropped 0; count of bases not matched to a gene: 3. Germline V gene lookup returns CDR1 LNHDA and CDR2 SQIVND (reference sequence).

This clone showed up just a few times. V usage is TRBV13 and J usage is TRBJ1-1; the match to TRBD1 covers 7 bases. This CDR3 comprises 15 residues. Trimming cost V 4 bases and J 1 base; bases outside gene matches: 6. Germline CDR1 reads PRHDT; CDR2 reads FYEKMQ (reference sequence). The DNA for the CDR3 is TGTGCCAGCAGCTCGACAGGGAAAGGGAACACTGAAGCTTTCTTT. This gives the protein CASSSTGKGNTEAFF.

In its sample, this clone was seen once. As DNA, the CDR3 is TGCGCCAGCAGCCAAGAATTTGGGACTAATACGCAGTATTTT. Its translation is CASSQEFGTNTQYF. This sequence joins TRBV4-1 and TRBJ2-3, with 7 bases that match TRBD2. The CDR3 sequence is 14 residues long. Germline CDR1 MGHRA, CDR2 YSYEKL. J lost 7 bases, V lost 0 bases, and 4 bases had no gene match.

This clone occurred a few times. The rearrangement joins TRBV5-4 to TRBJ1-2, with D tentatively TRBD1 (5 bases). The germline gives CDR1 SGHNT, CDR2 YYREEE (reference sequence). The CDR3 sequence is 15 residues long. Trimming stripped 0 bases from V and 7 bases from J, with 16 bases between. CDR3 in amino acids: CASSLVVGGDVGYTF. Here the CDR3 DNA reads TGTGCCAGCAGCTTGGTGGTGGGAGGGGACGTTGGCTACACCTTC.

This chain's CDR3 is CASSISAGGAGGELFF. In nucleotides, the CDR3 is TGTGCCAGTAGTATATCGGCGGGGGGGGCCGGCGGGGAGCTGTTTTTT. The chain has TRBV19 and TRBJ2-2; 9 bases align to TRBD2. This CDR3 spans 16 amino acids. Losses at the gene ends were 2 bases for V and 7 bases for J; bases not matched to a gene: 8. Germline assignment: CDR1 LNHDA and CDR2 SQIVND (reference sequence).

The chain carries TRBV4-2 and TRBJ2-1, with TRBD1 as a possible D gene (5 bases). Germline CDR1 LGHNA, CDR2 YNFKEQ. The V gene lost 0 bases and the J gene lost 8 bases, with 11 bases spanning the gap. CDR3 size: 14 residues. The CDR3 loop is CASSQDRQSHEQFF. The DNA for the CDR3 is TGTGCCAGCAGCCAAGATAGACAGAGCCATGAGCAGTTCTTC.

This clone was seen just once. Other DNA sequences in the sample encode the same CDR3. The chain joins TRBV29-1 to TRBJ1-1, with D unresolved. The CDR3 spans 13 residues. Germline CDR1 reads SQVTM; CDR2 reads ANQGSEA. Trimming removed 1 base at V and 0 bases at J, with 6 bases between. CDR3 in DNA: TGCAGCGTTGAAGGGCGGATGAACACTGAAGCTTTCTTT. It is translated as CSVEGRMNTEAFF.

This chain's CDR3 is CASRSQGTYEQYF. The CDR3 DNA sequence: TGTGCCAGCAGATCACAGGGCACCTACGAGCAGTACTTC. This chain connects TRBV6-5 to TRBJ2-7, with TRBD1 as a possible D gene (6 bases). Germline lookup yields CDR1 MNHEY and CDR2 SVGAGI. CDR3 length: 13 residues. The V end was cut by 6 bases, the J end by 2 bases, with 11 bases between.

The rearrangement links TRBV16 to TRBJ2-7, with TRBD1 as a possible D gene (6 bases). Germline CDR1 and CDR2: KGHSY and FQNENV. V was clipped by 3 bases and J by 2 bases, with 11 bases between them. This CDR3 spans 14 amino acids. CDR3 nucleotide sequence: TGTGCCAGCAGCCACTACAGGGATACCTACGAGCAGTACTTC. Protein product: CASSHYRDTYEQYF.

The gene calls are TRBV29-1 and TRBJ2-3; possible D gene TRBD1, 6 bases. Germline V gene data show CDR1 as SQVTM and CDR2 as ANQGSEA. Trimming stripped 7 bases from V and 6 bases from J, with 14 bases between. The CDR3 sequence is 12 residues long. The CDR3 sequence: CSATTGVDTQYF. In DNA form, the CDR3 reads TGCAGCGCAACGACAGGAGTGGATACGCAGTATTTT.

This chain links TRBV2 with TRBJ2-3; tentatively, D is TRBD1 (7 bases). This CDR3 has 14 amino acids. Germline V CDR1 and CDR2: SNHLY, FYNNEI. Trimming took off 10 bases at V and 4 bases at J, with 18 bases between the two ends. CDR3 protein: CATGIQGGADTQYF. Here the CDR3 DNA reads TGTGCCACCGGAATTCAGGGGGGCGCAGATACGCAGTATTTT. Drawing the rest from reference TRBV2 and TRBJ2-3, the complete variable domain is EPEVTQTPSHQVTQMGQEVILRCVPISNHLYFYWYRQILGQKVEFLVSFYNNEISEKSEIFDDQFSVERPDGSNFTLKIRSTKLEDSAMYFCATGIQGGADTQYFGPGTRLTVL.

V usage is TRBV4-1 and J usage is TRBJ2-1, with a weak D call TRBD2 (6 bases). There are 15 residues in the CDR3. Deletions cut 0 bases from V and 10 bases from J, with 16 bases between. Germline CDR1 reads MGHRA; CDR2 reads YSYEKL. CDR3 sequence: CASSQDRGGGVEQFF. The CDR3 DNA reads TGCGCCAGCAGCCAAGACCGGGGAGGTGGGGTCGAGCAGTTCTTC.

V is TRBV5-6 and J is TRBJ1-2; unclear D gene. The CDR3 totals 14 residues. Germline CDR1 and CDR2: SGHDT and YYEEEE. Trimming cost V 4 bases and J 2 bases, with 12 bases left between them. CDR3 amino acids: CASSLRGENYGYTF. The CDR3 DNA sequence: TGTGCCAGCAGCCTTCGCGGGGAAAACTATGGCTACACCTTC.

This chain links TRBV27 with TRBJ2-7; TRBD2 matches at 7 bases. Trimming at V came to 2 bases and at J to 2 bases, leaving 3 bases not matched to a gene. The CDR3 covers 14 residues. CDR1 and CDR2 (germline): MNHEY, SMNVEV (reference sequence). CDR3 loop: CASSLGSGPYEQYF. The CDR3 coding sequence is TGTGCCAGCAGTTTAGGTAGCGGGCCCTACGAGCAGTACTTC.

The CDR3 region has the DNA TGTGCCAGTAGTATACTAGCGGGAGGGCCTGATACGCAGTATTTT. Translated, it gives CASSILAGGPDTQYF. The genes are TRBV19 and TRBJ2-3; the match to TRBD2 covers 12 bases. The CDR3 runs to 15 residues. Per the germline V gene, CDR1 is LNHDA and CDR2 is SQIVND (reference sequence). V was pared by 2 bases and J by 6 bases, with 3 bases of the junction left unmatched.